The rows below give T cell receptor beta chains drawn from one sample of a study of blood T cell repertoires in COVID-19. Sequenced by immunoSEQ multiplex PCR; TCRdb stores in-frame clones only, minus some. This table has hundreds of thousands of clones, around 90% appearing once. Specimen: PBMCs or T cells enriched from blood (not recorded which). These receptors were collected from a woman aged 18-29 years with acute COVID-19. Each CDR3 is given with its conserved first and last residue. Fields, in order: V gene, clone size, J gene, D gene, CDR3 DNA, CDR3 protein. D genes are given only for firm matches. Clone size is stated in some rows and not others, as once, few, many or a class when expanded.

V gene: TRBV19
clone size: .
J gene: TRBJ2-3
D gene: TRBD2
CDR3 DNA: TGTGCCAGTAGTATCGGACTAGCGGCCACAGATACGCAGTATTTT
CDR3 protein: CASSIGLAATDTQYF

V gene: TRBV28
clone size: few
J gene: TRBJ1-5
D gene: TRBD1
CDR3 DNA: TGTGCCAGCTCCTCACGAAGGGACAGGGGCAATTATAGCAATCAGCCCCAGCATTTT
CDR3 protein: CASSSRRDRGNYSNQPQHF

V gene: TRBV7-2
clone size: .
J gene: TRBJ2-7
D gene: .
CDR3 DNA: TGTGCCAGCGGGCAAAAGGTTCCCCCCGAGCAGTACTTC
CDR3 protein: CASGQKVPPEQYF

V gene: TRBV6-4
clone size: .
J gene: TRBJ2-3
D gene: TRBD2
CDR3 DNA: TGTGCCAGTGGAGGACTAGCGGAGAATAGCACAGATACGCAGTATTTT
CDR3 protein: CASGGLAENSTDTQYF

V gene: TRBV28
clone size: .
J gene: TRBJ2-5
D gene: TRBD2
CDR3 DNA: TGTGCCAGCAGTCCCAGCGGGAGAGAGACCCAGTACTTC
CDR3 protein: CASSPSGRETQYF

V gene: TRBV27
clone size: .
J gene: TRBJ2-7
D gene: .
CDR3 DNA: TGTGCCAGCAGTTGGCGGGGGCCCTACGAGCAGTACTTC
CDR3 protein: CASSWRGPYEQYF

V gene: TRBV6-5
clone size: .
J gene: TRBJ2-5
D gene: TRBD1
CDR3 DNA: TGTGCCAGCAGGCCAGGGGGTGTCGGAAGGACCCAGTACTTC
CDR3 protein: CASRPGGVGRTQYF

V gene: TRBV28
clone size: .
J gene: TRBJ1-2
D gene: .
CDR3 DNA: TGTGCCAGCAGTTTAGGTGGGGGGAACTATGGCTACACCTTC
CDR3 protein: CASSLGGGNYGYTF

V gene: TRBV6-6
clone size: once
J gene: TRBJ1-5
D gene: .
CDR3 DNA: TGTGCCAGCAGTTACTCGAGCGGGGAGGGCAATCAGCCCCAGCATTTT
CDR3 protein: CASSYSSGEGNQPQHF

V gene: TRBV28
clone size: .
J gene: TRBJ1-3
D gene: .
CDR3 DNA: TGTGCCAGCAGTTTACCAGGGGAAGTTCGTGGAAACACCATATATTTT
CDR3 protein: CASSLPGEVRGNTIYF

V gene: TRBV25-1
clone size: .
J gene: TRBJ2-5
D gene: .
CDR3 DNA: TGTGCCAGCAGTGACCAGCAGAGGTACCAAGAGACCCAGTACTTC
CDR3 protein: CASSDQQRYQETQYF

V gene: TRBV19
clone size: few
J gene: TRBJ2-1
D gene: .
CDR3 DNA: TGTGCCAGTAGCATAGCGAGCCGTGAGCAGTTCTTC
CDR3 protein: CASSIASREQFF

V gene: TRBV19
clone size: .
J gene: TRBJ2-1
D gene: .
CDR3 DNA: TGTGCCATTAAGACGGGTTACAATGAGCAGTTCTTC
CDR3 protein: CAIKTGYNEQFF

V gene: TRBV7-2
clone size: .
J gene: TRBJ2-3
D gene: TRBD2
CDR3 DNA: TGTGCCAGCAGCCACAGTAGCGGGAGGGCCGCGGATACGCAGTATTTT
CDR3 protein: CASSHSSGRAADTQYF

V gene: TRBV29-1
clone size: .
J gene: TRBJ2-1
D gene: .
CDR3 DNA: TGCAGCGTTGCCAGGTGGGCCTACAATGAGCAGTTCTTC
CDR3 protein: CSVARWAYNEQFF

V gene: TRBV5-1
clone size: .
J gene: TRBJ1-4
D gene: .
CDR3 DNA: TGCGCCAGCAGCTTGGCCCAGACAGAGCTATCGGGAAAACTGTTTTTT
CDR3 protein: CASSLAQTELSGKLFF

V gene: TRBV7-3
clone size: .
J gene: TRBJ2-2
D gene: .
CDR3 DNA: TGTGCCAGCAGCCCCGGGATTCTGGCCGGGGAGCTGTTTTTT
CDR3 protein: CASSPGILAGELFF

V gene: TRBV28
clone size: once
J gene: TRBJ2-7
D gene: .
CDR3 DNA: TGTGCCAGCAGTTTCGGAGGTTCTCCCTACGAGCAGTACTTC
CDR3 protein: CASSFGGSPYEQYF

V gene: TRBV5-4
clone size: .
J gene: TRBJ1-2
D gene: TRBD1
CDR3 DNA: TGTGCCAGCAGCTCACAGGGGTCTAACTATGGCTACACCTTC
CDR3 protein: CASSSQGSNYGYTF

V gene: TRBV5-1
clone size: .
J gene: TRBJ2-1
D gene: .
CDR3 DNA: TGCGCCAGCAGCTTATTTGGCAGGGTTAATGAGCAGTTCTTC
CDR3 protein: CASSLFGRVNEQFF

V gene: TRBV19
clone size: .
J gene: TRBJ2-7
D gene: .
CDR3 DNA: TGTGCCAGTAGTGGCATGGACTCACACTACGAGCAGTACTTC
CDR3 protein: CASSGMDSHYEQYF

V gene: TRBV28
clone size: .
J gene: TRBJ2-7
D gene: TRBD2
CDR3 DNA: TGTGCCAGCAGTTTTGGCGGGAGGGCGGAAGAGCAGTACTTC
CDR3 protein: CASSFGGRAEEQYF

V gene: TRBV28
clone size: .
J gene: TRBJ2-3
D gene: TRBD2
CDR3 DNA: TGTGCCAGCAGCCCCCAGCGGGAGGGGGCAGATACGCAGTATTTT
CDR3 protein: CASSPQREGADTQYF

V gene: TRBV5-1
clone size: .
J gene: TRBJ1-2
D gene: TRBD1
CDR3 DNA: TGCGCCAGCAGCCTGTACCCGCGGGACAGCGGTAGGGATGGCTACACCTTC
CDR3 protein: CASSLYPRDSGRDGYTF

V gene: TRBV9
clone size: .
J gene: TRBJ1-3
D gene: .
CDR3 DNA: TGTGCCAGCAGCGTATCGCGGGCCGCTGGAAACACCATATATTTT
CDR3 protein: CASSVSRAAGNTIYF

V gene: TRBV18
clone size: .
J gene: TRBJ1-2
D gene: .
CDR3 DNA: TGTGCCAGCTCACCTATGAACTATGGCTACACCTTC
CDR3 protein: CASSPMNYGYTF

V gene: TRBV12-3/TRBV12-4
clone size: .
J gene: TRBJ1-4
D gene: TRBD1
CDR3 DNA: TGTGCCACCCGGACAGGAGGAGATGAAAAACTGTTTTTT
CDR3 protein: CATRTGGDEKLFF

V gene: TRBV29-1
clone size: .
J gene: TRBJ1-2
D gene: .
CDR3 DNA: TGCAGCGCCGCATCCTGGGGCGGGAGCTATGGCTACACCTTC
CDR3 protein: CSAASWGGSYGYTF

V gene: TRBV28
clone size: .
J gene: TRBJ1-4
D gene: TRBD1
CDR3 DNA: TGTGCCAGCAGTTTAGTCCCCCCTGGACAGGGGGCCCGTGATGAAAAACTGTTTTTT
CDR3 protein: CASSLVPPGQGARDEKLFF